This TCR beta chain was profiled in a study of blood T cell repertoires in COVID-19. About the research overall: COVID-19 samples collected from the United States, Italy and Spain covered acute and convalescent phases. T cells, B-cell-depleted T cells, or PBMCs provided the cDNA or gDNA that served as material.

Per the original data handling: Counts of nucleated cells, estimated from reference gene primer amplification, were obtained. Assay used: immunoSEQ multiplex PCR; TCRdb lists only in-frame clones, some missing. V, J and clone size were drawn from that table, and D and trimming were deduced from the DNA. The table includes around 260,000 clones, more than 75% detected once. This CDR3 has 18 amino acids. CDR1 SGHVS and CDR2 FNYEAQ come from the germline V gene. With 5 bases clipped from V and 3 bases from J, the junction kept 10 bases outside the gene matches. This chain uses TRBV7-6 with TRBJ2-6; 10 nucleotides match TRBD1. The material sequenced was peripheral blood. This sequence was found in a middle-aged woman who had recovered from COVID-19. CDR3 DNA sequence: TGTGCCAGCAGCCCCATGGGACAGGGGATCGGTGGGGCCAACGTCCTGACTTTC. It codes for CASSPMGQGIGGANVLTF.